This T cell receptor beta chain appears in the sequencing data of a study of blood T cell repertoires in COVID-19. Some clones are missing from TCRdb's copy, which holds only in-frame ones; the method was immunoSEQ multiplex PCR. The table includes under 500,000 clones, 80% to 90% detected once. Sequenced sample: peripheral blood. The clonotype originates from a woman in her thirties with acute or convalescent COVID-19.

CDR3 sequence (DNA): TGCGCCAGCAAACCAAATCCAGCGGGGGGGCCGGTCACCGGGGAGCTGTTTTTT. Protein: CASKPNPAGGPVTGELFF. The chain couples TRBV4-1 to TRBJ2-2; 10 nucleotides line up with TRBD2. The CDR3 length is 18 residues. The germline CDR1 and CDR2 sequences are MGHRA and YSYEKL. Losses at the gene ends were 7 bases for V and 4 bases for J; bases not matched to a gene: 15.